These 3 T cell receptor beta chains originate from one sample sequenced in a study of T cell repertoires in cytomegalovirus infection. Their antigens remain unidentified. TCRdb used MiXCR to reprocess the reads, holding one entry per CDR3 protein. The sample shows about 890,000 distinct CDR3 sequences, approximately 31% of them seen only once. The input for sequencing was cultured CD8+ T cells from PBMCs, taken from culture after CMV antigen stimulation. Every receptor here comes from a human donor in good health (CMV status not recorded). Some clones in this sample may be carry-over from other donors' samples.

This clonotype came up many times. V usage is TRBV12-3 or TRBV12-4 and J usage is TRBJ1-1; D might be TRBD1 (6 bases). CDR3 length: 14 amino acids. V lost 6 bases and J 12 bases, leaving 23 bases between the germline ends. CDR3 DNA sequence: TGTGCCAGCAGCACAAACCTCCAGGGGTTTCTAACTTTCTTT. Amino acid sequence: CASSTNLQGFLTFF.

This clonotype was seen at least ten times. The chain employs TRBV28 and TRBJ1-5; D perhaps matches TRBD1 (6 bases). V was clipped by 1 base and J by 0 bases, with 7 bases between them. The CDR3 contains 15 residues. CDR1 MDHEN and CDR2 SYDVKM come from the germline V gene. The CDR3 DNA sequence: TGTGCCAGCAGTTTATCAGGGGATAGCAATCAGCCCCAGCATTTT. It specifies CASSLSGDSNQPQHF.

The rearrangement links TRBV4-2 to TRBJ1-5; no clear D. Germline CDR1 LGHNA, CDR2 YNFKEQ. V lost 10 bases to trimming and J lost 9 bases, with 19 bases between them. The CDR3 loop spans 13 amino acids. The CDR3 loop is CANLRTAAGPQHF. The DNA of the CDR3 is TGTGCCAACCTACGGACGGCGGCGGGGCCCCAGCATTTT.